This T cell receptor (beta chain) was captured by sequencing in a study of neurological immune-mediated disorders. Study-level results: In HTLV-1-associated myelopathy, TCR clonal expansion was greatest, whereas multiple sclerosis had the least, falling below healthy controls.

In Maryland, USA, blood bank volunteers were the healthy controls. TCRdb used MiXCR to reprocess the 5' RACE reads, holding one entry per CDR3 protein. This sample has tens of thousands of distinct CDR3 sequences, with under 13% found just once. The CDR3 has 14 amino acids. Trimming at V came to 0 bases and at J to 2 bases, leaving 3 bases not matched to a gene. Per the germline V gene, CDR1 is DFQATT and CDR2 is SNEGSKA (reference sequence). This clonotype was recorded at least ten times. No antigen is known for it. The clonotype was recovered from a man aged 35-49 years in good health. The sequenced sample consisted of PBMCs. The chain has TRBV20-1 and TRBJ2-7, with TRBD1 matching 8 bases. The CDR3 reads CSARDLQGAYEQYF. The CDR3 bases are TGCAGTGCTAGAGACCTACAGGGGGCCTACGAGCAGTACTTC.